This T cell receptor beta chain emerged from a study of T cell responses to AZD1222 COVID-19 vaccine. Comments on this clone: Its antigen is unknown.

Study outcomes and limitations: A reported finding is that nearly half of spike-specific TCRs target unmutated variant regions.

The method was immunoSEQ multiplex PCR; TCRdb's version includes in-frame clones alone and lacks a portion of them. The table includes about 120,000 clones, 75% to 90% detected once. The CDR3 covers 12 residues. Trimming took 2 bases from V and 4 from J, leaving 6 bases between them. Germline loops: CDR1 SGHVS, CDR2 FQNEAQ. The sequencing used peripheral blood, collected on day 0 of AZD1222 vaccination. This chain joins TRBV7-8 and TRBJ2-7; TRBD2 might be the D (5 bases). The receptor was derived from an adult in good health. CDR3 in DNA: TGTGCCAGCAGCTTACGGGGTTACGAGCAGTACTTC. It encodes CASSLRGYEQYF. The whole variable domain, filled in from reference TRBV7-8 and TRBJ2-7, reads GAGVSQSPRYKVAKRGQDVALRCDPISGHVSLFWYQQALGQGPEFLTYFQNEAQLDKSGLPSDRFFAERPEGSVSTLKIQRTQQEDSAVYLCASSLRGYEQYFGPGTRLTVT.